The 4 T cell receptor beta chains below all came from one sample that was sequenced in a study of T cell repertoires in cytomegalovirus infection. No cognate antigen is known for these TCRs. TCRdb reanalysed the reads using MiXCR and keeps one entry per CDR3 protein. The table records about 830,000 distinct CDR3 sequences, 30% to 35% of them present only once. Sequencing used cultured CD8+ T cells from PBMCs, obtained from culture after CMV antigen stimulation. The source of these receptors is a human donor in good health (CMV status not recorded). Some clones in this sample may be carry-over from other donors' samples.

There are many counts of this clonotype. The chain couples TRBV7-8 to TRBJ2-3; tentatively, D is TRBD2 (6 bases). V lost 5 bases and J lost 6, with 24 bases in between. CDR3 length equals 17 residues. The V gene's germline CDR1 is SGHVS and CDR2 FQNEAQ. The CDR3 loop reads CASSPNFPGSNKDTQYF. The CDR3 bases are TGTGCCAGCAGCCCTAACTTTCCCGGGAGCAATAAGGATACGCAGTATTTT.

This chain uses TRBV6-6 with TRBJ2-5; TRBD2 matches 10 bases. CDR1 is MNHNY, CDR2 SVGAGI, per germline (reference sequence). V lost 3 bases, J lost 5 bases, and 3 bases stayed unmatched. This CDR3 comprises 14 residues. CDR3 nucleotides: TGTGCCAGCAGTTATACTAGCGGGGAGGAGACCCAGTACTTC. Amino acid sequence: CASSYTSGEETQYF.

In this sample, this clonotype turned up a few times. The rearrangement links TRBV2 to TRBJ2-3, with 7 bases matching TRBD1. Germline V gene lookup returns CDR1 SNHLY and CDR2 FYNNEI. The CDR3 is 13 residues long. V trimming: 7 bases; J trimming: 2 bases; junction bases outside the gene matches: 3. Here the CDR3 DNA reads TGTGCCAGCAAGACAGGGTTCACAGATACGCAGTATTTT. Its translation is CASKTGFTDTQYF. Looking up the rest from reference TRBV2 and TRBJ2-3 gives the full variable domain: EPEVTQTPSHQVTQMGQEVILRCVPISNHLYFYWYRQILGQKVEFLVSFYNNEISEKSEIFDDQFSVERPDGSNFTLKIRSTKLEDSAMYFCASKTGFTDTQYFGPGTRLTVL.

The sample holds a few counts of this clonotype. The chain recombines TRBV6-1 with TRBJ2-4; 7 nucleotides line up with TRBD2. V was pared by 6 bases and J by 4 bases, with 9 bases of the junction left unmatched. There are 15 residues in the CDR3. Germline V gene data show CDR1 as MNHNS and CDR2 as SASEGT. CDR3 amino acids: CASSPTWGGKNIQYF. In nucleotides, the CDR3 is TGTGCCAGCAGCCCTACTTGGGGGGGAAAAAACATTCAGTACTTC.